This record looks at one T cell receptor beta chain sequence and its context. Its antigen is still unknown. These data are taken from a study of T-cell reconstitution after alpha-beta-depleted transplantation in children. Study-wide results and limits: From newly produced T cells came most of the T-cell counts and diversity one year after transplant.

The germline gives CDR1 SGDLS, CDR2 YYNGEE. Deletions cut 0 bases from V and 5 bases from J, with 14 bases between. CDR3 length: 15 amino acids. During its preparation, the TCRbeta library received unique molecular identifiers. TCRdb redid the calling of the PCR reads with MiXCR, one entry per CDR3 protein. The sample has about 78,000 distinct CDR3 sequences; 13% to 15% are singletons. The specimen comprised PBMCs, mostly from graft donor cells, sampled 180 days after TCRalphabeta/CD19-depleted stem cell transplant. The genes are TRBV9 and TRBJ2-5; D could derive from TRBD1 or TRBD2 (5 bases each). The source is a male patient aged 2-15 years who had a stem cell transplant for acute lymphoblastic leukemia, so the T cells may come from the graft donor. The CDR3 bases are TGTGCCAGCAGCGTAGAGGGACGGCGAATCGAGACCCAGTACTTC. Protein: CASSVEGRRIETQYF.